The 30 T cell receptor beta chains reported below all come from one sample, sequenced in a study of blood T cell repertoires in COVID-19. The protocol was immunoSEQ multiplex PCR, while the TCRdb copy is restricted to in-frame clones and leaves out a portion. The profile shows some 210,000 clones, about 90% of them singletons. Sequencing was done on a sample of peripheral blood. These receptors all come from a man under 40 with acute or convalescent COVID-19.

V usage is TRBV9 and J usage is TRBJ2-7; 9 bases agree with TRBD2. Germline CDR1 is SGDLS and CDR2 is YYNGEE. Trimming took 1 base from V and 4 from J; bases not matched to a gene: 3. This CDR3 comprises 14 residues. CDR3 sequence: CASSVRAGGYEQYF. Written as DNA, the CDR3 is TGTGCCAGCAGCGTAAGAGCGGGGGGTTACGAGCAGTACTTC.

The chain is built from TRBV28 and TRBJ1-6, with 8 bases that match TRBD1. This CDR3 is 17 amino acids long. Germline CDR1 is MDHEN and CDR2 is SYDVKM. Losses at the gene ends were 4 bases for V and 4 bases for J; bases not matched to a gene: 9. This CDR3 reads CASSSPTGGGYNSPLHF. The CDR3 DNA sequence: TGTGCCAGCAGTTCCCCAACAGGGGGGGGATATAATTCACCCCTCCACTTT.

V and J are TRBV4-1 and TRBJ2-2; 8 positions agree with TRBD1. V trimming: 2 bases; J trimming: 1 base; junction bases outside the gene matches: 3. Germline V gene data show CDR1 as MGHRA and CDR2 as YSYEKL. The CDR3 has 16 amino acids. The CDR3 sequence: CASSQQGARNTGELFF. CDR3 DNA: TGCGCCAGCAGCCAACAGGGGGCTCGGAACACCGGGGAGCTGTTTTTT.

The genes are TRBV5-4 and TRBJ2-6; unclear D gene. CDR3 length: 14 amino acids. The germline V gene has CDR1 SGHNT and CDR2 YYREEE (reference sequence). The V and J ends lost 9 bases and 2 bases respectively, with 12 bases between them. The CDR3 loop reads CATDTAAGANVLTF. The DNA for the CDR3 is TGTGCCACAGATACCGCAGCTGGGGCCAACGTCCTGACTTTC.

This rearrangement joins TRBV27 to TRBJ2-7, with 10 nucleotides matching TRBD1. The germline CDR1 and CDR2 sequences are MNHEY and SMNVEV (reference sequence). The CDR3 sequence is 14 residues long. V shed 6 bases, J shed 3 bases, and the junction held 5 bases outside the gene matches. CDR3 coding DNA: TGTGCCAGCAGCGGCCGGGACAGGGGCTACGAGCAGTACTTC. Translation gives CASSGRDRGYEQYF.

J is TRBJ2-2 and V is TRBV5-1; 10 positions match TRBD2. This CDR3 has 16 residues. Germline assignment: CDR1 SGHRS and CDR2 YFSETQ. Germline trimming cut 3 bases from V and 5 bases from J; bases unmatched to any gene: 7. The DNA for the CDR3 is TGCGCCAGCAGCTGGCGTGGTAGCGGGAGGACCGGGGAGCTGTTTTTT. This sequence encodes CASSWRGSGRTGELFF.

This clone was recorded only once. The chain couples TRBV30 to TRBJ2-7, with 11 bases fitting TRBD2. This CDR3 has 15 residues. J was trimmed by 4 bases and V by 3 bases; bases with no gene match: 8. Germline values: CDR1 GTSNPN, CDR2 SVGIG (reference sequence). The CDR3 spells CAWRQGGTSGYEQYF. CDR3 nucleotide sequence: TGTGCCTGGAGACAAGGGGGGACTAGCGGATACGAGCAGTACTTC.

This clone was seen just once. V gene TRBV3-1 (or the pseudogene TRBV3-2) combines with J gene TRBJ2-7; 9 nucleotides agree with TRBD1. The V segment lost 5 bases and the J segment 5 bases; nucleotides outside the gene matches: 10. Germline V CDR1 and CDR2: LGHDT, YNNKEL (reference sequence). This CDR3 spans 15 amino acids. CDR3 in amino acids: CASSRPGTGSNEQYF. Written as DNA, the CDR3 is TGTGCCAGCAGCAGGCCCGGGACAGGGTCCAACGAGCAGTACTTC.

The rearrangement links TRBV5-1 to TRBJ2-3; TRBD2 aligns across 12 bases. This CDR3 is 17 amino acids long. The V and J ends lost 4 bases and 2 bases, in that order; junction bases with no gene match: 8. The germline V gene has CDR1 SGHRS and CDR2 YFSETQ. The CDR3 DNA follows: TGCGCCAGCAGCCTGATGACTAGCGGGGGATTCACAGATACGCAGTATTTT. This codes for CASSLMTSGGFTDTQYF.

The J gene is TRBJ2-7, the V gene TRBV4-1; the D is unclear. Germline CDR1 reads MGHRA; CDR2 reads YSYEKL. The V end lost 4 bases, the J end lost 1 base, and 8 bases lay between the germline ends. This CDR3 comprises 13 residues. Here the CDR3 DNA reads TGCGCCAGCAGCCCCAAGGAGTCCTACGAGCAGTACTTC. Its protein product is CASSPKESYEQYF.

J is TRBJ2-3 and V is TRBV6-6; TRBD2 aligns across 8 bases. Trimming cost V 5 bases and J 6 bases; bases outside gene matches: 7. CDR1 is MNHNY and CDR2 is SVGAGI in the germline V gene (reference sequence). The CDR3 is made up of 14 amino acids. In nucleotides, the CDR3 is TGTGCCAGCAGTATAAGACTAGCGCGGGATACGCAGTATTTT. It is translated as CASSIRLARDTQYF.

The chain couples TRBV7-2 to TRBJ1-1; TRBD1 matches 7 bases. There are 14 residues in the CDR3. V lost 2 bases, J lost 4 bases, and 4 bases stayed unmatched. Germline-derived CDR1 and CDR2 are SGHTA and FQGNSA. This chain's CDR3 is CASSLRQGPTEAFF. In DNA form, the CDR3 reads TGTGCCAGCAGCTTACGACAGGGCCCCACTGAAGCTTTCTTT.

This clone was detected only once. The V gene is TRBV29-1, the J gene TRBJ2-1; D may be TRBD2 (6 bases). V was clipped by 4 bases and J by 9 bases, with 13 bases between them. Germline values: CDR1 SQVTM, CDR2 ANQGSEA. This CDR3 contains 12 residues. Written as DNA, the CDR3 is TGCAGCGTTGTGGGGGGAGTAGGTGAGCAGTTCTTC. Its translation: CSVVGGVGEQFF.

This chain joins TRBV5-6 and TRBJ1-5; a weak D match, TRBD1 (6 bases). Between the trimmed V and J ends, which lost 2 bases and 0 bases, there was a span of 9 bases. Germline V CDR1 and CDR2: SGHDT, YYEEEE. This CDR3 contains 15 residues. The chain's CDR3 is CASSLQGPSNQPQHF. The DNA of the CDR3 is TGTGCCAGCAGCTTACAGGGACCTAGCAATCAGCCCCAGCATTTT.

The chain recombines TRBV7-8 with TRBJ2-7; D assignment may be TRBD1 or TRBD2 (5 bases each). In germline, CDR1 is SGHVS, CDR2 FQNEAQ. V was shortened by 5 bases and J by 3 bases, with 14 bases between the two germline ends. This CDR3 spans 14 amino acids. CDR3 sequence reads: CASSRGWQGYEQYF. The CDR3 nucleotides are TGTGCCAGCAGCAGAGGGTGGCAGGGCTACGAGCAGTACTTC.

V and J are TRBV21-1 and TRBJ1-5. TRBV21-1 is marked as a pseudogene. CDR3 size: 14 residues. The CDR3 protein is CASSKGGLNQPQHF. The CDR3 nucleotides read TGTGCCAGCAGCAAAGGAGGACTAAATCAGCCCCAGCATTTT.

The chain couples TRBV7-2 to TRBJ2-2; TRBD1 matches 12 bases. V dropped 3 bases and J dropped 6; count of bases not matched to a gene: 8. The V gene's germline CDR1 is SGHTA and CDR2 FQGNSA. The CDR3 contains 17 residues. In DNA form, the CDR3 reads TGTGCCAGCAGCTTTGGGACAGGGGGCGCGAATCCCGGGGAGCTGTTTTTT. It is translated as CASSFGTGGANPGELFF.

The chain links TRBV14 to TRBJ2-7; 12 bases line up with TRBD2. The CDR3 sequence is 17 residues long. Germline values: CDR1 SGHDN, CDR2 FVKESK. Trimming cost V 0 bases and J 0 bases; bases outside gene matches: 3. Written as DNA, the CDR3 is TGTGCCAGCAGCCAAGACACTAGCGGGAGGAGCTCCTACGAGCAGTACTTC. Translating it yields CASSQDTSGRSSYEQYF. The full variable domain, its missing parts supplied by reference TRBV14 and TRBJ2-7, is EAGVTQFPSHSVIEKGQTVTLRCDPISGHDNLYWYRRVMGKEIKFLLHFVKESKQDESGMPNNRFLAERTGGTYSTLKVQPAELEDSGVYFCASSQDTSGRSSYEQYFGPGTRLTVT.

The chain couples TRBV7-9 to TRBJ2-5; 8 bases line up with TRBD2. With V trimmed by 3 bases and J by 7 bases, 13 bases remained unmatched. CDR3 length: 16 amino acids. Germline CDR1 SEHNR, CDR2 FQNEAQ (reference sequence). CDR3 amino acids: CASSFSISGEDGTQYF. The CDR3, as DNA: TGTGCCAGCAGCTTTTCGATTAGCGGGGAGGATGGGACCCAGTACTTC.

The rearrangement uses TRBV5-1 and TRBJ1-6; 8 bases align to TRBD1. In germline, CDR1 is SGHRS, CDR2 YFSETQ. This CDR3 has 13 amino acids. V gave up 0 bases and J gave up 14 bases; unmatched junction bases: 4. The CDR3 loop reads CASSLGDRSTLHF. The CDR3 nucleotides read TGCGCCAGCAGCTTGGGGGACAGGTCCACCCTCCACTTT.

The chain combines TRBV12-5 with TRBJ1-1; possibly TRBD1 for D (6 bases). Looked up from germline, CDR1 is LGHNT and CDR2 is FRNRAP. The V gene lost 6 bases and the J gene lost 6 bases, with 20 bases spanning the gap. The CDR3 consists of 15 residues. CDR3 residues: CASGTDGGRKAEAFF. Here the CDR3 DNA reads TGTGCTAGTGGGACAGACGGGGGGCGCAAGGCTGAAGCTTTCTTT.

The rearrangement uses TRBV7-8 and TRBJ2-1, with 9 bases aligning to TRBD1. This CDR3 comprises 14 residues. The V segment lost 8 bases and the J segment 9 bases; nucleotides outside the gene matches: 11. CDR1 and CDR2 from the germline V gene are SGHVS and FQNEAQ. The CDR3 nucleotides read TGTGCCAGCGCCCCGTCGGGACAGGGTATTGAGCAGTTCTTC. It encodes CASAPSGQGIEQFF.

The rearrangement links TRBV5-1 to TRBJ2-1, with 11 bases matching TRBD2. The CDR3 extends over 16 amino acids. V was clipped by 5 bases and J by 4 bases; unmatched bases: 8. Germline V gene sequence: CDR1 SGHRS, CDR2 YFSETQ. The CDR3, as DNA: TGCGCCAGCAGAATGGCTAGCGGGGGGACTTACAATGAGCAGTTCTTC. Its protein is CASRMASGGTYNEQFF.

This chain uses TRBV28 with TRBJ2-3, with 7 bases matching TRBD2. The CDR3 has 11 residues. V gave up 8 bases and J gave up 6 bases; unmatched junction bases: 2. The germline gives CDR1 MDHEN, CDR2 SYDVKM. CDR3 in amino acids: CASGSGDTQYF. DNA of the CDR3: TGTGCCAGCGGTAGCGGGGATACGCAGTATTTT.

The chain employs TRBV28 and TRBJ1-2; D perhaps matches TRBD1 (6 bases). This CDR3 has 13 residues. Germline CDR1 MDHEN, CDR2 SYDVKM. V lost 3 bases and J lost 4, with 9 bases in between. The DNA of the CDR3 is TGTGCCAGCAGTTTGAACAGGGCCTATGGCTACACCTTC. It codes for CASSLNRAYGYTF.

The rearrangement uses TRBV6-5 and TRBJ1-3, with D possibly TRBD1 on 5 matching bases. Trimming cost V 2 bases and J 0 bases, with 5 bases left between them. CDR1 is MNHEY, CDR2 SVGAGI, per germline. This CDR3 has 14 residues. CDR3 bases: TGTGCCAGCAGTTACGACAGCTCTGGAAACACCATATATTTT. Protein product: CASSYDSSGNTIYF.

The chain is built from TRBV7-9 and TRBJ1-2, with 10 bases fitting TRBD1. J gave up 8 bases and V 5 bases, and 17 bases lay outside the gene matches. The CDR3 is made up of 17 amino acids. Germline lookup yields CDR1 SEHNR and CDR2 FQNEAQ (reference sequence). The chain's CDR3 is CASSPFSKTGGWRGYTF. CDR3 DNA sequence: TGTGCCAGCAGCCCTTTTTCTAAGACAGGGGGCTGGCGGGGCTACACCTTC.

This clone showed up just once. The J gene is TRBJ2-7, the V gene TRBV4-2; 8 nucleotides align to TRBD1. Germline-derived CDR1 and CDR2 are LGHNA and YNFKEQ. This CDR3 region has 13 residues. V lost 2 bases, J lost 6 bases, and 3 bases stayed unmatched. CDR3 region: CASSQKTGGEQYF. In DNA form, the CDR3 reads TGTGCCAGCAGCCAAAAAACAGGGGGCGAGCAGTACTTC.

V usage is TRBV3-1 (or the pseudogene TRBV3-2) and J usage is TRBJ2-7; a weak D match, TRBD1 (7 bases). Trimming took 4 bases from V and 3 from J, leaving 13 bases between them. Germline loops: CDR1 LGHDT, CDR2 YNNKEL (reference sequence). The CDR3 has 14 residues. The chain's CDR3 is CASSRGDSYYEQYF. DNA for the CDR3: TGTGCCAGCAGCCGGGGGGACAGTTACTACGAGCAGTACTTC.

The chain carries TRBV12-5 and TRBJ1-1; 9 bases fit TRBD1. J was trimmed by 2 bases and V by 0 bases; bases with no gene match: 10. CDR1 and CDR2 from the germline V gene are LGHNT and FRNRAP. CDR3 length: 18 amino acids. CDR3 amino acids: CASGLVVGDRVSNTEAFF. In nucleotides, the CDR3 is TGTGCTAGTGGTTTGGTAGTAGGGGACAGGGTATCTAACACTGAAGCTTTCTTT.